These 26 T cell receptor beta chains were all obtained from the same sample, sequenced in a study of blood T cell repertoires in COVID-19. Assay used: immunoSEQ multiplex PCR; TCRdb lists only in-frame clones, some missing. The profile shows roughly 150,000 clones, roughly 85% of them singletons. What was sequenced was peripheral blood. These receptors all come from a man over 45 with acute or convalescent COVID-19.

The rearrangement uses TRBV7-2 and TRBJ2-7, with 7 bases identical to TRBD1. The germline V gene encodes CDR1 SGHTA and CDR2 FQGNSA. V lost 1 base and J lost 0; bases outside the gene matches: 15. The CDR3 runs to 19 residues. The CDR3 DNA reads TGTGCCAGCAGCTTAGGGAGAGTGTTTGGACAGGTTGACTCCTACGAGCAGTACTTC. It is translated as CASSLGRVFGQVDSYEQYF.

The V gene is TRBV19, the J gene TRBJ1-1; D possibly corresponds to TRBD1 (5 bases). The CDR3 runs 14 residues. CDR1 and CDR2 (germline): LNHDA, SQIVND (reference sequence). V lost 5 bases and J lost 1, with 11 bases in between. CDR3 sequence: CASSLREGNTEAFF. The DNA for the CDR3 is TGTGCCAGTAGTCTCAGGGAAGGGAACACTGAAGCTTTCTTT.

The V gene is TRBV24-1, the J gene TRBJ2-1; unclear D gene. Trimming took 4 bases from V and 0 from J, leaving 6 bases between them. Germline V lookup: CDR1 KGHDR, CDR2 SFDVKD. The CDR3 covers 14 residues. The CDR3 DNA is TGTGCCACCAGTGACTCCGGCTCCTACAATGAGCAGTTCTTC. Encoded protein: CATSDSGSYNEQFF.

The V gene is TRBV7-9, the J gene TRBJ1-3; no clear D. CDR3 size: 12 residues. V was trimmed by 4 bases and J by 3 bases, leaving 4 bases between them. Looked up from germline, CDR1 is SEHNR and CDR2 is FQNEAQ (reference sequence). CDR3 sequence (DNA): TGTGCCAGCAGCTCAGTTGGAAACACCATATATTTT. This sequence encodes CASSSVGNTIYF.

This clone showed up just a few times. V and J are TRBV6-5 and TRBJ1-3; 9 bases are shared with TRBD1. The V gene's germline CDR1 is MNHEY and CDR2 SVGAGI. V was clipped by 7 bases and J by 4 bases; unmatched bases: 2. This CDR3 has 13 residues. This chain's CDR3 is CASMTGGGNTIYF. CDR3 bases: TGTGCCAGCATGACAGGGGGAGGAAACACCATATATTTT.

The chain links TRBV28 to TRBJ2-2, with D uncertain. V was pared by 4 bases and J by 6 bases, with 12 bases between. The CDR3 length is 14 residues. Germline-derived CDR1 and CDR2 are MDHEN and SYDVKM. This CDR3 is CASSWPQRPGELFF. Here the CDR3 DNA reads TGTGCCAGCAGTTGGCCCCAGAGGCCCGGGGAGCTGTTTTTT.

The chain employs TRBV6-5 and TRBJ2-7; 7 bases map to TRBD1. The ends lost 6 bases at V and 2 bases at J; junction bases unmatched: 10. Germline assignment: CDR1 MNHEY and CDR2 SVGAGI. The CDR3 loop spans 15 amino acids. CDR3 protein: CASSLGTARPYEQYF. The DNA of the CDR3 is TGTGCCAGCAGCCTGGGGACAGCGCGTCCCTACGAGCAGTACTTC.

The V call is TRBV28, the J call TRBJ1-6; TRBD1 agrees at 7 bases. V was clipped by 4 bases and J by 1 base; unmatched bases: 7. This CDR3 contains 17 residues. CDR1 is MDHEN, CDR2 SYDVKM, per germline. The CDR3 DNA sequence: TGTGCCAGCAGTTCCACGACAGGGTTATCCTATAATTCACCCCTCCACTTT. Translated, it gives CASSSTTGLSYNSPLHF.

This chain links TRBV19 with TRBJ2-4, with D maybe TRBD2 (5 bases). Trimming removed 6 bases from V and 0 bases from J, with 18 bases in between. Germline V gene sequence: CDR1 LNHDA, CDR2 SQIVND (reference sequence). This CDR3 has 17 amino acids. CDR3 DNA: TGTGCCAGTAGCACCGGTCGGGGAAACCTAGCCAAAAACATTCAGTACTTC. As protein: CASSTGRGNLAKNIQYF.

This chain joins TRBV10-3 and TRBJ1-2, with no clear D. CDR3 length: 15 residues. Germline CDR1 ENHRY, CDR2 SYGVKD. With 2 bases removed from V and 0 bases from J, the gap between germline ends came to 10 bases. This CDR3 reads CAISEETGTNYGYTF. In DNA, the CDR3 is TGTGCCATCAGTGAGGAAACGGGGACTAACTATGGCTACACCTTC.

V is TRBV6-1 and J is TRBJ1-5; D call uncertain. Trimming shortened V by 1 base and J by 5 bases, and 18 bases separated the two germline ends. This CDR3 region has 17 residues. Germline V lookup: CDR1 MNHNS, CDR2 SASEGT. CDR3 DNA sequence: TGTGCCAGCAGTGAAGGGACTCCTTCCTTACCTCATCAGCCCCAGCATTTT. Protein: CASSEGTPSLPHQPQHF.

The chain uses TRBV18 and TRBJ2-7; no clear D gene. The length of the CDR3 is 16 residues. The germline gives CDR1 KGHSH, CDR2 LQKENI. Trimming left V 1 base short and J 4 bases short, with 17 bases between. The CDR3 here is CASSPLTSRIQYEQYF. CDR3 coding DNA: TGTGCCAGCTCACCACTTACATCAAGAATCCAATACGAGCAGTACTTC.

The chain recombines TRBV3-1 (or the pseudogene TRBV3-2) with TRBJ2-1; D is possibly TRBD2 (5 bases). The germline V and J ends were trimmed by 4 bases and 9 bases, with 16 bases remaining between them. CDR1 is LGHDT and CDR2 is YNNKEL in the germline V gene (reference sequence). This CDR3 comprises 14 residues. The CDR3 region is CASSRLLDLGEQFF. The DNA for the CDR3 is TGTGCCAGCAGCCGACTACTAGATTTAGGTGAGCAGTTCTTC.

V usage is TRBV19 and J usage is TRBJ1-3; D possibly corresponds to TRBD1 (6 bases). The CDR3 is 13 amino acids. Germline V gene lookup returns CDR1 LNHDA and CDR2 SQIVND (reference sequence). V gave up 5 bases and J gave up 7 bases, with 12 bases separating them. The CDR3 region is CASSLQGKNTIYF. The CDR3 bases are TGTGCCAGTAGTTTACAGGGAAAGAACACCATATATTTT.

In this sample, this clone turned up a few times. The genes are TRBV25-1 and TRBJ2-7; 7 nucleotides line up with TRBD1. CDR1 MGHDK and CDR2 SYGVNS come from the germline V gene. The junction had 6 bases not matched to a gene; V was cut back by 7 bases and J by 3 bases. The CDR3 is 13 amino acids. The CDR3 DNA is TGTGCCAGCACCGAAGGGACAGACTACGAGCAGTACTTC. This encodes CASTEGTDYEQYF.

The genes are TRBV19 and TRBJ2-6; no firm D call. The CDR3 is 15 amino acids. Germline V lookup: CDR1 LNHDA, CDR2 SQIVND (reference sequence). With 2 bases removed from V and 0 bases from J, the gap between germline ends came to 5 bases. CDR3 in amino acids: CASSILSSGANVLTF. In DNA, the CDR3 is TGTGCCAGTAGTATACTGAGCTCTGGGGCCAACGTCCTGACTTTC.

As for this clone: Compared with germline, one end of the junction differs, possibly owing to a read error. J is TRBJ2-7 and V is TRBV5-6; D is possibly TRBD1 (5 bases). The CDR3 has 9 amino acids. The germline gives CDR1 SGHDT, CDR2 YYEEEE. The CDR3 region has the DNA TGTGCCAGCACCCCAGGACACGACTTC. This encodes CASTPGHDF.

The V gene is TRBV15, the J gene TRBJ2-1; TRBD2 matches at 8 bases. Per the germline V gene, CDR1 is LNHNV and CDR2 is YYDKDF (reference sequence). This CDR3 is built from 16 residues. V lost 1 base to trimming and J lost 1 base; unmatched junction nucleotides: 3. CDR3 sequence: CATSRVERGSYNEQFF. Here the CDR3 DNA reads TGTGCCACCAGCAGAGTTGAGCGGGGGTCCTACAATGAGCAGTTCTTC.

The CDR3 loop reads CASSEGEDTIYF. The CDR3 DNA sequence: TGTGCCAGCAGTGAAGGGGAGGACACCATATATTTT. The chain couples TRBV2 to TRBJ1-3; D uncertain. Germline values: CDR1 SNHLY, CDR2 FYNNEI. The CDR3 covers 12 residues. Trimming stripped 1 base from V and 8 bases from J, with 6 bases between.

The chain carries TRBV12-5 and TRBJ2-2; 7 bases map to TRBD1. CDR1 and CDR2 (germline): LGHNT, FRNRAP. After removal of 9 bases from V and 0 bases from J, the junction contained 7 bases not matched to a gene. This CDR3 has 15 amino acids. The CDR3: CASHGTATNTGELFF. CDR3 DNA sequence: TGTGCTAGCCACGGGACAGCCACGAACACCGGGGAGCTGTTTTTT.

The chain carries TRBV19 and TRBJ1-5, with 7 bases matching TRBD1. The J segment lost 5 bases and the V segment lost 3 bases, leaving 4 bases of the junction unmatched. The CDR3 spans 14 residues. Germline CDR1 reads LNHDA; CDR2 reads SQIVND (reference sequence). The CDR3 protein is CASSIGGGHQPQHF. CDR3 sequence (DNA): TGTGCCAGTAGTATTGGAGGGGGCCATCAGCCCCAGCATTTT.

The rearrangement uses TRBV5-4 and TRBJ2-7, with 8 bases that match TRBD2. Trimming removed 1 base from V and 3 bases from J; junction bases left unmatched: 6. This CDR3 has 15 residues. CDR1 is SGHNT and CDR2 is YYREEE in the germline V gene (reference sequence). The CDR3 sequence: CASSLRPSGFYEQYF. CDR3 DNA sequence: TGTGCCAGCAGCTTGAGGCCTAGCGGGTTCTACGAGCAGTACTTC.

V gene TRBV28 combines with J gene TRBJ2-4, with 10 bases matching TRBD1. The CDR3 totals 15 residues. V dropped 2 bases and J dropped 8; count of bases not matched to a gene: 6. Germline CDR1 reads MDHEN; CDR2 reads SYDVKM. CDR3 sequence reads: CASSLAGQGFDIQYF. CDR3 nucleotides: TGTGCCAGCAGTTTAGCGGGACAGGGGTTTGACATTCAGTACTTC.

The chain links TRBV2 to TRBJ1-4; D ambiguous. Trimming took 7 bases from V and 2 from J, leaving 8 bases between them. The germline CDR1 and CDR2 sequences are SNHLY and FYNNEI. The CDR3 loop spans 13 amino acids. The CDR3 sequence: CASNVQTNEKLFF. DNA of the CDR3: TGTGCCAGCAATGTACAGACTAATGAAAAACTGTTTTTT.

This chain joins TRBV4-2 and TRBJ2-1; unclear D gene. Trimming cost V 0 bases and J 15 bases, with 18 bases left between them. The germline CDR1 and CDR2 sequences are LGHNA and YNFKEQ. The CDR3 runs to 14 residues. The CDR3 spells CASSQEVHNRAWFF. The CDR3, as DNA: TGTGCCAGCAGCCAAGAGGTGCATAATCGAGCGTGGTTCTTC.

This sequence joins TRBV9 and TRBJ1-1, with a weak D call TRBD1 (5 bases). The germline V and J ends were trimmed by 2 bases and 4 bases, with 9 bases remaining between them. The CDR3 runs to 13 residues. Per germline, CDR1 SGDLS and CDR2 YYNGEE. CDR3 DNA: TGTGCCAGCAGCGTCGGGGGGAGCACTGAAGCTTTCTTT. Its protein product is CASSVGGSTEAFF.